Detailed here is one TCR beta chain. Its antigen is as yet unknown. CDR1 is GTSNPN and CDR2 is SVGIG in the germline V gene (reference sequence). The CDR3 has 13 amino acids. V lost 1 base and J 5 bases, leaving 10 bases between the germline ends. The data are from a study of T-cell memory formation after mild COVID-19. General study points: The study found balanced CD4/CD8 in clones contracting day 15 to 85 and a CD4+ lean in later expanders. The authors did not confirm SARS-CoV-2 specificity of second-wave clones peaking day 37.

In TCRdb, the 5' RACE reads were re-called with MiXCR into one record per CDR3 protein. The sample lists about 150,000 distinct CDR3 sequences, roughly a quarter occurring once. What was sequenced was PBMCs or a T cell subset sorted from them (not recorded which). The receptor was isolated from an adult woman who had mild COVID-19 (a few samples of this study predate the infection). Cell type and time point are not known. The V call is TRBV30, the J call TRBJ2-3; D perhaps matches TRBD2 (6 bases). DNA for the CDR3: TGTGCCTGGAGTGCTATGGGAGGAGATACGCAGTATTTT. It translates to CAWSAMGGDTQYF.